The 28 T cell receptor beta chains reported below all come from one sample, sequenced in a study of T cell repertoires in cytomegalovirus infection. TCRdb re-called the reads through MiXCR, storing one row per CDR3 protein. The data contain some 150,000 distinct CDR3 sequences, about a quarter of them singletons. Source material: PBMCs. Receptors were obtained from a human donor in good health (CMV status not recorded). Some clones in this sample may be carry-over from other donors' samples.

This clonotype appeared many times. The chain recombines TRBV7-2 with TRBJ2-3; D may be TRBD2 (6 bases). CDR3 length: 13 amino acids. Germline V gene data show CDR1 as SGHTA and CDR2 as FQGNSA. Trimming removed 4 bases at V and 9 bases at J, with 14 bases between. This CDR3 reads CASSSSVGLTQYF. CDR3 DNA: TGTGCCAGCAGCTCTAGCGTGGGTTTGACGCAGTATTTT. Looking up the rest from reference TRBV7-2 and TRBJ2-3 gives the full variable domain: GAGVSQSPSNKVTEKGKDVELRCDPISGHTALYWYRQSLGQGLEFLIYFQGNSAPDKSGLPSDRFSAERTGGSVSTLTIQRTQQEDSAVYLCASSSSVGLTQYFGPGTRLTVL.

The rearrangement uses TRBV6-5 and TRBJ1-1, with a possible D match to TRBD1 (6 bases). V gave up 0 bases and J gave up 4 bases, with 12 bases separating them. The length of the CDR3 is 15 residues. Germline assignment: CDR1 MNHEY and CDR2 SVGAGI. CDR3 coding DNA: TGTGCCAGCAGTTACTCGGGCCAGGGGCTCACTGAAGCTTTCTTT. Amino acid sequence: CASSYSGQGLTEAFF.

This clonotype showed up just once. The chain uses TRBV27 and TRBJ2-4, with a possible D match to TRBD2 (6 bases). This CDR3 is built from 14 residues. V was trimmed by 8 bases and J by 1 base, leaving 12 bases between them. CDR1 is MNHEY and CDR2 is SMNVEV in the germline V gene (reference sequence). Written as DNA, the CDR3 is TGTGCCAGCGGACCAGGGAGGGCCAAAAACATTCAGTACTTC. As protein: CASGPGRAKNIQYF.

J is TRBJ1-1 and V is TRBV20-1; 7 positions match TRBD1. V lost 2 bases, J lost 1 base, and 4 bases stayed unmatched. This CDR3 is built from 14 residues. The germline V gene encodes CDR1 DFQATT and CDR2 SNEGSKA (reference sequence). CDR3 sequence (DNA): TGCAGTGCTAGAAGGACAGGCCAGAACACTGAAGCTTTCTTT. Its translation is CSARRTGQNTEAFF.

The chain recombines TRBV12-3 or TRBV12-4 with TRBJ1-5, with 10 bases that match TRBD1. The CDR3 has 16 amino acids. V shed 6 bases, J shed 0 bases, and the junction held 5 bases outside the gene matches. The CDR3 protein is CASRGQGGHSNQPQHF. The CDR3 nucleotides read TGTGCCAGCAGAGGACAGGGGGGGCATAGCAATCAGCCCCAGCATTTT.

This clonotype came up a few times. The chain carries TRBV7-9 and TRBJ1-2, with a possible D match to TRBD1 (5 bases). The CDR3 loop spans 15 amino acids. Germline V gene sequence: CDR1 SEHNR, CDR2 FQNEAQ (reference sequence). The V and J ends lost 4 bases and 0 bases respectively, with 12 bases between them. The CDR3 spells CASSSSTDPNYGYTF. CDR3 coding DNA: TGTGCCAGCAGCTCATCGACAGACCCTAACTATGGCTACACCTTC.

This clonotype was counted once. This sequence joins TRBV12-3 or TRBV12-4 and TRBJ1-5, with D possibly TRBD1 on 5 matching bases. V shed 5 bases and J shed 1 base, with 15 bases lying between them. CDR3 length equals 16 residues. The CDR3 loop is CASSTNRKASNQPQHF. The CDR3 nucleotides read TGTGCCAGCAGTACAAACAGGAAGGCGAGCAATCAGCCCCAGCATTTT.

V and J are TRBV20-1 and TRBJ1-1, with D hard to call. V was trimmed by 2 bases and J by 7 bases, leaving 14 bases between them. The CDR3 runs 13 residues. CDR1 is DFQATT and CDR2 is SNEGSKA in the germline V gene (reference sequence). The CDR3 is CSARRETVVEAFF. The DNA of the CDR3 is TGCAGTGCTAGAAGGGAAACGGTCGTTGAAGCTTTCTTT.

The chain uses TRBV19 and TRBJ1-4; D is unclear. Trimming shortened V by 6 bases and J by 3 bases, and 14 bases separated the two germline ends. The CDR3 covers 15 residues. Germline lookup yields CDR1 LNHDA and CDR2 SQIVND (reference sequence). In DNA, the CDR3 is TGTGCCAGTAGCCTTTGGGGATTAGCTAATGAAAAACTGTTTTTT. Translation: CASSLWGLANEKLFF.

This clonotype showed up just a few times. This chain connects TRBV19 to TRBJ1-6; no reliable D call. V was pared by 6 bases and J by 3 bases, with 12 bases between. CDR1 is LNHDA, CDR2 SQIVND, per germline (reference sequence). There are 15 residues in the CDR3. CDR3 sequence: CASSLDDDYNSPLHF. DNA for the CDR3: TGTGCCAGTAGCCTCGATGATGACTATAATTCACCCCTCCACTTT.

The chain is built from TRBV6-1 and TRBJ1-5, with D unclear. The CDR3 contains 17 residues. Germline-derived CDR1 and CDR2 are MNHNS and SASEGT. V was pared by 1 base and J by 10 bases, with 23 bases between. CDR3 nucleotides: TGTGCCAGCAGTGAAGGTTGGCAGGTCCTTTCTATCAGCCCCCAGCATTTT. Translation: CASSEGWQVLSISPQHF.

V is TRBV5-6 and J is TRBJ2-7; D is perhaps TRBD1 (5 bases). Trimming took off 0 bases at V and 6 bases at J, with 10 bases between the two ends. The CDR3 totals 13 residues. The germline CDR1 and CDR2 sequences are SGHDT and YYEEEE. In DNA, the CDR3 is TGTGCCAGCAGCTTGGGCAGGGTAGGCGAGCAGTACTTC. It specifies CASSLGRVGEQYF.

The chain has TRBV20-1 and TRBJ2-2; D is perhaps TRBD1 (5 bases). The CDR3 has 12 residues. Germline-derived CDR1 and CDR2 are DFQATT and SNEGSKA (reference sequence). V lost 4 bases, J lost 3 bases, and 6 bases lay in between. The chain's CDR3 is CSATGYTGELFF. The CDR3, as DNA: TGCAGTGCTACAGGGTACACCGGGGAGCTGTTTTTT.

There are many counts of this clonotype. The chain recombines TRBV6-5 with TRBJ1-2; D possibly corresponds to TRBD1 (5 bases). The V gene's germline CDR1 is MNHEY and CDR2 SVGAGI. CDR3 size: 14 residues. V lost 0 bases to trimming and J lost 6 bases, with 11 bases between them. The CDR3 nucleotides are TGTGCCAGCAGTTACTCGGGGGGATCGAATGGCTACACCTTC. As protein: CASSYSGGSNGYTF.

This CDR3 reads CASNAGTSGRAGADTQYF. The CDR3 DNA sequence: TGTGCCAGCAACGCCGGGACTAGCGGGAGGGCCGGGGCAGATACGCAGTATTTT. J is TRBJ2-3 and V is TRBV6-2 or TRBV6-3, with 16 positions matching TRBD2. The J segment lost 4 bases and the V segment lost 7 bases, leaving 11 bases of the junction unmatched. The CDR3 consists of 18 residues. The germline CDR1 and CDR2 sequences are MNHEY and SVGEGT.

This clonotype was recorded a few times. The chain couples TRBV7-9 to TRBJ2-1; possibly TRBD1 or TRBD2 for D (5 bases each). Trimming took off 1 base at V and 10 bases at J, with 14 bases between the two ends. The CDR3 totals 14 residues. Germline CDR1 is SEHNR and CDR2 is FQNEAQ (reference sequence). As DNA, the CDR3 is TGTGCCAGCAGCTTAGGGTCCGGGACCTGGGAGCAGTTCTTC. Protein: CASSLGSGTWEQFF.

V and J are TRBV5-4 and TRBJ2-7, with 11 bases fitting TRBD1. The CDR3 runs 15 residues. The junction had 3 bases not matched to a gene; V was cut back by 4 bases and J by 0 bases. In germline, CDR1 is SGHNT, CDR2 YYREEE (reference sequence). CDR3 sequence: CASSRTGGGSYEQYF. The CDR3 coding sequence is TGTGCCAGCAGCAGGACAGGGGGCGGCTCCTACGAGCAGTACTTC.

This clonotype was observed a few times. The rearrangement uses TRBV7-3 and TRBJ2-1; 9 bases fit TRBD2. The CDR3 extends over 14 amino acids. Trimming cost V 5 bases and J 5 bases; bases outside gene matches: 4. The germline CDR1 and CDR2 sequences are SGHTA and FQGTGA. The CDR3 here is CASSIVAGDNEQFF. The CDR3 nucleotides read TGTGCCAGCAGCATAGTAGCGGGGGACAATGAGCAGTTCTTC.

This clonotype has more than one count but fewer than ten. CDR3: CASSSRGAGGRKDTQYF. DNA of the CDR3: TGTGCCAGCAGTTCGCGGGGCGCGGGAGGGCGAAAAGATACGCAGTATTTT. V and J are TRBV6-1 and TRBJ2-3; 9 positions match TRBD2. CDR1 MNHNS and CDR2 SASEGT come from the germline V gene. V lost 5 bases, J lost 5 bases, and 14 bases stayed unmatched. This CDR3 is 17 amino acids long.

The chain employs TRBV30 and TRBJ1-5, with TRBD1 as a possible D gene (6 bases). The germline gives CDR1 GTSNPN, CDR2 SVGIG (reference sequence). CDR3 size: 13 residues. V was shortened by 3 bases and J by 5 bases, with 11 bases between the two germline ends. The CDR3 sequence is CAWRAGAYQPQHF. CDR3 DNA sequence: TGTGCCTGGAGGGCAGGGGCGTATCAGCCCCAGCATTTT.

This clonotype has a count of ten or more. The chain combines TRBV2 with TRBJ2-6; tentative D call: TRBD2 (6 bases). This CDR3 is built from 16 residues. The germline V gene encodes CDR1 SNHLY and CDR2 FYNNEI. The V end was cut by 3 bases, the J end by 4 bases, with 13 bases between. This chain's CDR3 is CASSDSTSSGANVLTF. The CDR3 nucleotides read TGTGCCAGCAGTGATTCGACTAGTTCGGGGGCCAACGTCCTGACTTTC.

This clonotype was seen at least ten times. The gene calls are TRBV28 and TRBJ1-6; the D gene is possibly TRBD1 (5 bases). CDR3 size: 19 residues. Trimming removed 4 bases at V and 6 bases at J, with 25 bases between. CDR1 is MDHEN and CDR2 is SYDVKM in the germline V gene. Here the CDR3 DNA reads TGTGCCAGCAGTTCAACTGGCGCCGGGACCGCCGCCCTTAATTCACCCCTCCACTTT. Amino acid sequence: CASSSTGAGTAALNSPLHF.

This chain links TRBV20-1 with TRBJ2-7; D is perhaps TRBD1 (6 bases). This CDR3 has 15 residues. With 6 bases removed from V and 1 base from J, the gap between germline ends came to 19 bases. Germline V gives CDR1 DFQATT, CDR2 SNEGSKA (reference sequence). The DNA of the CDR3 is TGCAGTGCCCCACCTCCGAGACAGGCGTCCTACGAGCAGTACTTC. Its translation is CSAPPPRQASYEQYF.

This clonotype was seen a handful of times. The chain is built from TRBV7-2 and TRBJ2-1; D is ambiguous. The V and J ends lost 5 bases and 8 bases respectively, with 10 bases between them. The CDR3 is 12 amino acids. The germline gives CDR1 SGHTA, CDR2 FQGNSA. The chain's CDR3 is CASSRYGDEQFF. In DNA form, the CDR3 reads TGTGCCAGCAGCCGATATGGCGATGAGCAGTTCTTC.

The chain carries TRBV4-3 and TRBJ1-2, with a possible D match to TRBD1 (5 bases). V was shortened by 0 bases and J by 5 bases, with 13 bases between the two germline ends. CDR1 LGHNA and CDR2 YSLEER come from the germline V gene. This CDR3 contains 15 residues. CDR3 amino acids: CASSQDMRGGYGYTF. CDR3 DNA: TGCGCCAGCAGCCAAGATATGCGGGGGGGGTATGGCTACACCTTC.

This chain joins TRBV30 and TRBJ2-3, with 7 bases fitting TRBD1. The CDR3 extends over 14 amino acids. Germline V gene lookup returns CDR1 GTSNPN and CDR2 SVGIG (reference sequence). The J segment lost 0 bases and the V segment lost 5 bases, leaving 5 bases of the junction unmatched. CDR3 amino acids: CAWGTASSTDTQYF. CDR3 DNA: TGTGCCTGGGGGACAGCCAGTAGCACAGATACGCAGTATTTT.

The chain couples TRBV28 to TRBJ2-7; 10 bases map to TRBD2. CDR3 length equals 15 residues. J was trimmed by 9 bases and V by 2 bases; bases with no gene match: 10. Germline CDR1 and CDR2: MDHEN and SYDVKM. CDR3 in amino acids: CASSLPGTSAFRQYF. CDR3 DNA: TGTGCCAGCAGTTTACCTGGGACTAGCGCTTTCCGGCAGTACTTC.

The chain employs TRBV2 and TRBJ2-3; the D gene is possibly TRBD2 (7 bases). Germline assignment: CDR1 SNHLY and CDR2 FYNNEI. The V and J ends lost 8 bases and 6 bases respectively, with 18 bases between them. This CDR3 has 14 amino acids. The DNA for the CDR3 is TGTGCCAGCTGCAAGAGGGGGGGCCTGGATACGCAGTATTTT. Translated: CASCKRGGLDTQYF.